These 13 T cell receptor beta chains originate from one sample sequenced in a study of blood T cell repertoires in COVID-19. Data came from immunoSEQ multiplex PCR; TCRdb stores just in-frame clones and leaves some out. The table records fewer than 120,000 clones, roughly 82% of them present only once. Sequencing input: peripheral blood. These receptors came from a woman aged 55-69 years with acute or convalescent COVID-19.

The chain recombines TRBV24-1 with TRBJ1-1, with 8 bases that match TRBD1. V was pared by 2 bases and J by 5 bases, with 3 bases of the junction left unmatched. The CDR3 loop spans 14 amino acids. Germline assignment: CDR1 KGHDR and CDR2 SFDVKD. CDR3 amino acids: CATSDSRGRTEAFF. The CDR3 bases are TGTGCCACCAGTGATTCCAGGGGGCGAACTGAAGCTTTCTTT.

DNA of the CDR3: TGTGCCAGCAGCTTCATGCAGGGAAACACTGAAGCTTTCTTT. Its translation: CASSFMQGNTEAFF. The chain recombines TRBV3-1 (or the pseudogene TRBV3-2) with TRBJ1-1; D might be TRBD1 (5 bases). Germline-derived CDR1 and CDR2 are LGHDT and YNNKEL (reference sequence). V lost 5 bases and J lost 2, with 12 bases in between. This CDR3 is 14 amino acids long.

The J gene is TRBJ2-3, the V gene TRBV7-2, with D hard to call. Trimming stripped 5 bases from V and 1 base from J, with 7 bases between. The germline V gene encodes CDR1 SGHTA and CDR2 FQGNSA. The CDR3 loop spans 13 amino acids. The CDR3 DNA reads as TGTGCCAGCAGCGCGCAGGGCACAGATACGCAGTATTTT. Translated: CASSAQGTDTQYF.

The V gene is TRBV7-2, the J gene TRBJ1-2; 8 bases fit TRBD1. After removal of 1 base from V and 8 bases from J, the junction contained 3 bases not matched to a gene. In germline, CDR1 is SGHTA, CDR2 FQGNSA. The CDR3 spans 13 residues. This chain's CDR3 is CASSLGTGSGYTF. The CDR3 nucleotides are TGTGCCAGCAGCTTAGGGACAGGGAGCGGCTACACCTTC.

The chain employs TRBV5-1 and TRBJ2-3, with 11 bases aligning to TRBD2. CDR3 length equals 17 residues. Germline CDR1 reads SGHRS; CDR2 reads YFSETQ. J gave up 4 bases and V 0 bases, and 7 bases lay outside the gene matches. CDR3 bases: TGCGCCAGCAGCTTGGGAGTAGCGGGGGGGCTTGCAGATACGCAGTATTTT. Amino acids: CASSLGVAGGLADTQYF.

The chain uses TRBV3-1 (or the pseudogene TRBV3-2) and TRBJ1-2, with 9 nucleotides matching TRBD1. The CDR3 is made up of 16 amino acids. The ends lost 0 bases at V and 6 bases at J; junction bases unmatched: 8. Germline lookup yields CDR1 LGHDT and CDR2 YNNKEL (reference sequence). CDR3 in amino acids: CASSQDWDRVVDGYTF. In DNA form, the CDR3 reads TGTGCCAGCAGCCAAGATTGGGACAGGGTCGTCGATGGCTACACCTTC.

The CDR3: CASTPGQGGYGYTF. Here the CDR3 DNA reads TGTGCCAGCACCCCTGGCCAGGGCGGTTATGGCTACACCTTC. The chain is built from TRBV28 and TRBJ1-2; tentative D call: TRBD1 (5 bases). Germline-derived CDR1 and CDR2 are MDHEN and SYDVKM. Trimming removed 7 bases at V and 5 bases at J, with 17 bases between. The CDR3 is made up of 14 amino acids.

The V call is TRBV7-2, the J call TRBJ1-1; tentatively, D is TRBD1 (5 bases). V was shortened by 5 bases and J by 5 bases, with 12 bases between the two germline ends. This CDR3 is built from 13 residues. The germline V gene has CDR1 SGHTA and CDR2 FQGNSA. Written as DNA, the CDR3 is TGTGCCAGCAGCATTCAGGGTGATACTGAAGCTTTCTTT. The encoded protein is CASSIQGDTEAFF.

The V gene is TRBV5-1, the J gene TRBJ1-3, with TRBD1 matching over 8 bases. The CDR3 contains 16 residues. CDR1 and CDR2 (germline): SGHRS, YFSETQ. Trimming cost V 0 bases and J 1 base; bases outside gene matches: 3. The CDR3 nucleotides are TGCGCCAGCAGCTTGGATCAGGGGGCTTCTGGAAACACCATATATTTT. It is translated as CASSLDQGASGNTIYF.

This clone has a single count. The chain couples TRBV7-3 to TRBJ2-1; TRBD2 is a possible D gene (6 bases). This CDR3 region has 14 residues. Germline CDR1 is SGHTA and CDR2 is FQGTGA. V was trimmed by 2 bases and J by 5 bases, leaving 10 bases between them. Here the CDR3 DNA reads TGTGCCAGCAGCTTAGGAGGGGTTAACAATGAGCAGTTCTTC. Its translation is CASSLGGVNNEQFF. Full variable domain (outside the CDR3, taken from reference TRBV7-3 and TRBJ2-1): GAGVSQTPSNKVTEKGKYVELRCDPISGHTALYWYRQSLGQGPEFLIYFQGTGAADDSGLPNDRFFAVRPEGSVSTLKIQRTERGDSAVYLCASSLGGVNNEQFFGPGTRLTVL.

The V gene is TRBV7-9, the J gene TRBJ1-2, with TRBD1 matching 9 bases. V lost 5 bases to trimming and J lost 8 bases; unmatched junction nucleotides: 9. This CDR3 has 14 residues. The germline CDR1 and CDR2 sequences are SEHNR and FQNEAQ (reference sequence). DNA of the CDR3: TGTGCCAGCAGCCTCGGGACAGGGCAGAGGGGCTACACCTTC. Protein product: CASSLGTGQRGYTF.

This clone was counted a single time. The chain couples TRBV2 to TRBJ2-2; D is unresolved. V lost 8 bases and J 0 bases, leaving 16 bases between the germline ends. This CDR3 region has 16 residues. From germline, CDR1 is SNHLY and CDR2 FYNNEI. CDR3 nucleotide sequence: TGTGCCAGCTCTCTAGAGAGCGCCTCGAACACCGGGGAGCTGTTTTTT. Protein sequence: CASSLESASNTGELFF.

This clone has a handful of counts. This sequence joins TRBV5-1 and TRBJ1-2; 7 bases line up with TRBD1. CDR1 is SGHRS, CDR2 YFSETQ, per germline. With V trimmed by 0 bases and J by 7 bases, 9 bases remained unmatched. CDR3 length equals 15 residues. The CDR3, as DNA: TGCGCCAGCAGCTTGGGCACCGGCAGGGACAGTGGCTACACCTTC. It is translated as CASSLGTGRDSGYTF. Filled out from reference TRBV5-1 and TRBJ1-2, the complete variable domain reads KAGVTQTPRYLIKTRGQQVTLSCSPISGHRSVSWYQQTPGQGLQFLFEYFSETQRNKGNFPGRFSGRQFSNSRSEMNVSTLELGDSALYLCASSLGTGRDSGYTFGSGTRLTVV.